This TCR beta chain was captured in a study of T cell responses to AZD1222 COVID-19 vaccine. Study results and limitations: Two AZD1222 doses significantly raised spike-specific TCR breadth and depth over controls. Spike regions recognized by vaccine-associated CD4 TCRs spanned the protein, led by 160-218 and 743-854.

The table came from immunoSEQ multiplex PCR; TCRdb's copy has only in-frame clones and leaves some out. The sample contains around 100,000 clones, 91% of which appear only once. Unmatched junction bases numbered 7, after V lost 6 bases and J lost 8 bases. CDR3 size: 15 residues. The germline V gene has CDR1 MNHEY and CDR2 SMNVEV (reference sequence). Concerning this clone itself: As yet, its antigen is unknown.

The chain carries TRBV27 and TRBJ1-6; 10 bases are shared with TRBD1. Here the sequenced sample was peripheral blood, taken on day 0 of AZD1222 vaccination. This clonotype was sampled from an adult in good health. The CDR3 sequence is CASRTGTGVDSPLHF. Written as DNA, the CDR3 is TGTGCCAGCAGGACCGGGACAGGGGTGGATTCACCCCTCCACTTT.